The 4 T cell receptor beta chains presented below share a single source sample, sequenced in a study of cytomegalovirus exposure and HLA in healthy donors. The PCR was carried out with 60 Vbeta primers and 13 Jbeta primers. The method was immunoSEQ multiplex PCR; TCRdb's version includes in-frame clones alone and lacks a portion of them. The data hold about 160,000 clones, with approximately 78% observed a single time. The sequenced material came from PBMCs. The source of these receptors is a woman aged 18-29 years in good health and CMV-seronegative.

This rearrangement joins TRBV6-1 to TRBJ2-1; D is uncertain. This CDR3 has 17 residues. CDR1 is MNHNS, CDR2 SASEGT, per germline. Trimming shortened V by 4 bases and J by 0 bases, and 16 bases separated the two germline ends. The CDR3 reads CASSADTRESSYNEQFF. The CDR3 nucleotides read TGTGCCAGCAGTGCCGACACCAGAGAGAGCTCCTACAATGAGCAGTTCTTC.

This CDR3 reads CASSLDLGGGSYEQYF. DNA of the CDR3: TGTGCCAGCAGCTTAGATCTAGGGGGTGGGTCCTACGAGCAGTACTTC. The chain has TRBV11-2 and TRBJ2-7, with D tentatively TRBD1 (6 bases). The CDR3 is made up of 16 amino acids. The V end lost 0 bases, the J end lost 1 base, and 13 bases lay between the germline ends. Germline CDR1 reads SGHAT; CDR2 reads FQNNGV.

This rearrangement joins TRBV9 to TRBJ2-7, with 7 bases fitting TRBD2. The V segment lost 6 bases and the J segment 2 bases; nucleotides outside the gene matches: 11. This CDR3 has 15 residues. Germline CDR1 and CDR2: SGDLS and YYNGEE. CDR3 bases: TGTGCCAGCAAAAAGGGCCTAGCGGACACCTACGAGCAGTACTTC. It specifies CASKKGLADTYEQYF.

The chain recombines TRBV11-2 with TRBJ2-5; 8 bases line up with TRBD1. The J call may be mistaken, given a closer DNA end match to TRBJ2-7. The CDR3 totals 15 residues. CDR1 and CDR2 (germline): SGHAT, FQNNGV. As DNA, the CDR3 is TGTGCCAGCAGTTTGGGACAGGCCGCCTACTACGAGCAGTACTTC. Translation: CASSLGQAAYYEQYF.